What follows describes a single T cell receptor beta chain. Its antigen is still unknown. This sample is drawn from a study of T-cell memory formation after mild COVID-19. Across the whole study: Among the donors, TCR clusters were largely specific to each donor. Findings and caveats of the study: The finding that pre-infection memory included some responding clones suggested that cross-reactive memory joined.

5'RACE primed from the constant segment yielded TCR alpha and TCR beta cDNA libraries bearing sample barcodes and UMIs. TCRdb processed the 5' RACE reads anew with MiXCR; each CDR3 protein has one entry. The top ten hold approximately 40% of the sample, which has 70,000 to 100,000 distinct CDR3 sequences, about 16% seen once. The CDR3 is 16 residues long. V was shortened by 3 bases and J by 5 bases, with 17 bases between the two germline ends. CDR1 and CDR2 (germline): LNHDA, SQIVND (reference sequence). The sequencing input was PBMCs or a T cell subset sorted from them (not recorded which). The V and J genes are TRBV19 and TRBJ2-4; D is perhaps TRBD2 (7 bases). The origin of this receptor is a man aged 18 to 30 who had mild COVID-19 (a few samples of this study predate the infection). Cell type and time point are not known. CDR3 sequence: CASSIGRGPRENIQYF. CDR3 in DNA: TGTGCCAGTAGTATCGGGCGGGGGCCGAGGGAAAACATTCAGTACTTC.